This T cell receptor beta chain derives from a study of cytomegalovirus exposure and HLA in healthy donors. Overall study results and limits: Most TCR sequences were seen very rarely across donors, but some public TCRs occurred in many.

About this clone itself: Its target is not known.

PCR primers comprised 60 Vbeta and 13 Jbeta primers. The protocol was immunoSEQ multiplex PCR, while the TCRdb copy is restricted to in-frame clones and leaves out a portion. Here the sample spans around 220,000 clones, 83% being singletons. The CDR3 sequence is 16 residues long. V shed 1 base and J 8 bases; nucleotides not matched to a gene: 8. Germline V gene lookup returns CDR1 SEHNR and CDR2 FQNEAQ (reference sequence). Sequences were obtained from PBMCs. This clonotype was obtained from a girl between 5 and 17 years old in good health and CMV-seronegative. The rearrangement links TRBV7-9 to TRBJ2-1, with TRBD1 matching over 10 bases. CDR3 DNA sequence: TGTGCCAGCAGCTTAGAGGGACAGGGGAGGGGTGATGAGCAGTTCTTC. Its translation is CASSLEGQGRGDEQFF.